Listed here are 16 T cell receptor beta chains from one sample, sequenced in a study of cytomegalovirus exposure and HLA in healthy donors. Data came from immunoSEQ multiplex PCR; TCRdb stores just in-frame clones and leaves some out. The sample contains under 400,000 clones, around 86% of which appear only once. Material: PBMCs. The receptors here all came from a woman aged 18-29 years in good health and CMV-seronegative.

The V call is TRBV27, the J call TRBJ1-6; 7 bases align to TRBD1. Germline CDR1 MNHEY, CDR2 SMNVEV (reference sequence). The trim removed 4 bases at V and 2 bases at J, leaving 5 bases unmatched. CDR3 size: 16 residues. CDR3 protein: CASSSNRGTYNSPLHF. The CDR3 nucleotides are TGTGCCAGCAGTTCTAACAGGGGTACCTATAATTCACCCCTCCACTTT.

The chain combines TRBV29-1 with TRBJ2-7; 11 bases align to TRBD1. Trimming removed 0 bases from V and 4 bases from J; junction bases left unmatched: 5. The CDR3 loop spans 15 amino acids. The germline V gene encodes CDR1 SQVTM and CDR2 ANQGSEA. Here the CDR3 DNA reads TGCAGCGTTGAAGATGGACAGGGGGCGACGTACGAGCAGTACTTC. Translating gives CSVEDGQGATYEQYF.

J is TRBJ2-5 and V is TRBV27; 9 bases align to TRBD1. The J segment lost 5 bases and the V segment lost 5 bases, leaving 9 bases of the junction unmatched. This CDR3 region has 15 residues. Per the germline V gene, CDR1 is MNHEY and CDR2 is SMNVEV (reference sequence). As DNA, the CDR3 is TGTGCCAGCAGTCCCGGGACAGGGAGGAGGGAGACCCAGTACTTC. Translating it yields CASSPGTGRRETQYF.

The chain carries TRBV28 and TRBJ2-5; D is unresolved. The V gene lost 6 bases and the J gene lost 5 bases, with 7 bases spanning the gap. The CDR3 has 11 amino acids. Germline values: CDR1 MDHEN, CDR2 SYDVKM. This chain's CDR3 is CASRDSETQYF. DNA of the CDR3: TGTGCCAGCAGGGATAGCGAGACCCAGTACTTC.

The chain recombines TRBV6-5 with TRBJ2-1; 8 bases agree with TRBD2. This CDR3 comprises 14 residues. The J segment lost 7 bases and the V segment lost 5 bases, leaving 7 bases of the junction unmatched. The germline V gene encodes CDR1 MNHEY and CDR2 SVGAGI. Here the CDR3 reads CASSPGGFRNEQFF. CDR3 bases: TGTGCCAGCAGTCCGGGGGGGTTTAGGAATGAGCAGTTCTTC.

This clone came up a few times. The chain recombines TRBV10-3 with TRBJ2-7, with 9 bases aligning to TRBD2. J lost 3 bases, V lost 0 bases, and 3 bases had no gene match. Germline CDR1 reads ENHRY; CDR2 reads SYGVKD. The CDR3 extends over 15 amino acids. CDR3 region: CAISESIAGVYEQYF. The CDR3 bases are TGTGCCATCAGTGAGTCGATAGCGGGAGTCTACGAGCAGTACTTC.

This chain links TRBV5-4 with TRBJ2-1; tentatively, D is TRBD1 (6 bases). V lost 4 bases, J lost 1 base, and 12 bases lay in between. The CDR3 totals 15 residues. Germline V gene sequence: CDR1 SGHNT, CDR2 YYREEE (reference sequence). The CDR3 loop is CASSPGTRSYNEQFF. The CDR3 DNA reads as TGTGCCAGCAGCCCCGGGACACGTTCCTACAATGAGCAGTTCTTC.

This clone turned up a few times. CDR3 DNA: TGTGCCAGCGGTCCGGGGAGGCATAGCAATCAGCCCCAGCATTTT. This sequence encodes CASGPGRHSNQPQHF. This rearrangement joins TRBV2 to TRBJ1-5, with no clear D. CDR1 is SNHLY and CDR2 is FYNNEI in the germline V gene. V lost 8 bases to trimming and J lost 0 bases, with 14 bases between them. This CDR3 comprises 15 residues.

The chain uses TRBV5-1 and TRBJ2-3; possibly TRBD2 for D (5 bases). Germline V gene data show CDR1 as SGHRS and CDR2 as YFSETQ. The CDR3 covers 13 residues. The V gene lost 5 bases and the J gene lost 4 bases, with 11 bases spanning the gap. The CDR3 region has the DNA TGCGCCAGCAGATACGGAGGTGCAGATACGCAGTATTTT. The encoded protein is CASRYGGADTQYF.

J is TRBJ1-4 and V is TRBV4-1; D not resolved. Germline V lookup: CDR1 MGHRA, CDR2 YSYEKL. There are 15 residues in the CDR3. The germline V and J ends were trimmed by 1 base and 0 bases, with 6 bases remaining between them. CDR3 nucleotide sequence: TGCGCCAGCAGCCAAGCAGACACAACTAATGAAAAACTGTTTTTT. As protein: CASSQADTTNEKLFF.

CDR3 protein: CSVEQVGLFNEQFF. The DNA of the CDR3 is TGCAGCGTTGAGCAGGTGGGGCTGTTCAATGAGCAGTTCTTC. The J gene is TRBJ2-1, the V gene TRBV29-1, with D maybe TRBD1 (5 bases). From germline, CDR1 is SQVTM and CDR2 ANQGSEA. This CDR3 is built from 14 residues. The V end lost 3 bases, the J end lost 6 bases, and 15 bases lay between the germline ends.

The chain couples TRBV7-9 to TRBJ1-1; D is possibly TRBD1 (5 bases). Trimming took 7 bases from V and 3 from J, leaving 15 bases between them. CDR1 SEHNR and CDR2 FQNEAQ come from the germline V gene (reference sequence). The length of the CDR3 is 14 residues. CDR3 DNA sequence: TGTGCCAGCACCGCAACGTGGGGCGACACTGAAGCTTTCTTT. Translated: CASTATWGDTEAFF.

Only one count was recorded for this clone. This chain links TRBV18 with TRBJ2-5; the match to TRBD1 covers 7 bases. V dropped 1 base and J dropped 5; count of bases not matched to a gene: 4. The CDR3 length is 14 residues. CDR1 KGHSH and CDR2 LQKENI come from the germline V gene. CDR3 loop: CASSPQTGEETQYF. CDR3 nucleotides: TGTGCCAGCTCACCACAAACAGGGGAGGAGACCCAGTACTTC.

The V call is TRBV27, the J call TRBJ2-2; TRBD2 agrees at 13 bases. The CDR3 has 15 amino acids. The V gene end was trimmed by 6 bases and the J gene end by 6 bases; junction bases not matched to a gene: 4. Germline CDR1 reads MNHEY; CDR2 reads SMNVEV (reference sequence). The CDR3 region is CASSRLAGGSGELFF. In nucleotides, the CDR3 is TGTGCCAGCAGCCGACTAGCGGGAGGCTCCGGGGAGCTGTTTTTT.

The gene calls are TRBV2 and TRBJ2-6; D is perhaps TRBD1 (5 bases). Per germline, CDR1 SNHLY and CDR2 FYNNEI. This CDR3 spans 17 amino acids. The V end lost 4 bases, the J end lost 0 bases, and 13 bases lay between the germline ends. The CDR3 is CASSAGHHSSGANVLTF. Here the CDR3 DNA reads TGTGCCAGCAGTGCAGGACACCATTCCTCTGGGGCCAACGTCCTGACTTTC.

J is TRBJ2-7 and V is TRBV28, with 13 positions matching TRBD2. There are 17 residues in the CDR3. Germline-derived CDR1 and CDR2 are MDHEN and SYDVKM. J lost 7 bases, V lost 3 bases, and 12 bases had no gene match. The DNA for the CDR3 is TGTGCCAGCAGTTTTTCTTACGGACTAGCGGGAGTCGAGGAGCAGTACTTC. Translating it yields CASSFSYGLAGVEEQYF. Full variable domain (remainder filled in from reference TRBV28 and TRBJ2-7): DVKVTQSSRYLVKRTGEKVFLECVQDMDHENMFWYRQDPGLGLRLIYFSYDVKMKEKGDIPEGYSVSREKKERFSLILESASTNQTSMYLCASSFSYGLAGVEEQYFGPGTRLTVT.